Listed here is a single T cell receptor (beta chain). CDR1 SGDLS and CDR2 YYNGEE come from the germline V gene. Losses at the gene ends were 3 bases for V and 1 base for J; bases not matched to a gene: 6. This CDR3 is 17 amino acids long. Original processing methods: Amplification of reference gene primers was used by the study to estimate nucleated cell counts. Profiled with immunoSEQ multiplex PCR; TCRdb holds only in-frame clones, not every one. The DNA gave D and trimming, while V, J and clone size come from that table. The profile shows about 110,000 clones, roughly nine tenths of them singletons. The sample is drawn from a study of blood T cell repertoires in COVID-19. Study-level information: Sites in the United States, Italy and Spain provided acute and convalescent COVID-19 samples. From T cells, B-cell-depleted T cells, or PBMCs came the material, which was cDNA or gDNA.

The chain is built from TRBV9 and TRBJ1-6; 8 positions agree with TRBD1. The source material was peripheral blood. This clonotype was sampled from a man aged 35-49 years with acute or convalescent COVID-19. CDR3 protein: CASSEGGQGSYNSPLHF. The DNA for the CDR3 is TGTGCCAGCAGCGAGGGAGGACAGGGTTCCTATAATTCACCCCTCCACTTT.